This passage covers 30 T cell receptor beta chains from one sample sequenced in a study of T cell repertoires in cytomegalovirus infection. MiXCR, run by TCRdb on the reads, gives a single entry per CDR3 protein. The sample shows tens of thousands of distinct CDR3 sequences, approximately 22% of them seen only once. No antigen is known for these receptors. Sequencing was performed on CD8+ T cells from cultured PBMCs, taken from culture after CMV antigen stimulation. All receptors come from a human donor in good health (CMV status not recorded). Some clones in this sample may be carry-over from other donors' samples.

The rearrangement joins TRBV7-6 to TRBJ2-2; 7 nucleotides line up with TRBD1. CDR1 is SGHVS, CDR2 FNYEAQ, per germline. Trimming cost V 6 bases and J 0 bases; bases outside gene matches: 13. The CDR3 contains 18 residues. The CDR3 spells CASRARTGAYPNTGELFF. Written as DNA, the CDR3 is TGTGCCAGCAGAGCCAGGACAGGTGCTTACCCGAACACCGGGGAGCTGTTTTTT.

This chain connects TRBV6-2 or TRBV6-3 to TRBJ2-7; D not certain. Trimming removed 2 bases from V and 2 bases from J, with 10 bases in between. Germline values: CDR1 MNHEY, CDR2 SVGEGT. The length of the CDR3 is 14 residues. The CDR3 nucleotides are TGTGCCAGCAGTTACACCAGGTTTCCCTACGAGCAGTACTTC. Amino acids: CASSYTRFPYEQYF.

The rearrangement joins TRBV7-9 to TRBJ2-5, with D possibly being TRBD1 or TRBD2 (5 bases each). V was clipped by 4 bases and J by 5 bases, with 20 bases between them. Germline V gene data show CDR1 as SEHNR and CDR2 as FQNEAQ (reference sequence). The CDR3 is made up of 16 amino acids. CDR3 residues: CASSSGRQGAVETQYF. In DNA, the CDR3 is TGTGCCAGCAGCTCGGGGCGGCAGGGCGCTGTGGAGACCCAGTACTTC.

There are a few counts of this clonotype. CDR3 loop: CATRDRVYEQYF. The CDR3 region has the DNA TGTGCCACCAGGGACAGGGTCTACGAGCAGTACTTC. This chain links TRBV27 with TRBJ2-7; 9 bases match TRBD1. CDR3 size: 12 residues. Germline CDR1 MNHEY, CDR2 SMNVEV (reference sequence). The V and J ends lost 10 bases and 3 bases, in that order; junction bases with no gene match: 4.

This clonotype was seen only a few times. It is unclear where the CDR3 begins or ends on the DNA, so no DNA is shown, and the CDR3 is as TCRdb lists it. This chain joins TRBV11-3 and TRBJ1-2; no check of the table's D call, TRBD1, against the DNA was made. From its first to its last residue, the CDR3 has 14 amino acids. Germline V lookup: CDR1 SGHNT, CDR2 YENEEA. This CDR3 reads CASSFAPGTGPLTF.

The V gene is TRBV6-5, the J gene TRBJ1-1, with a weak D call TRBD1 (5 bases). The V end lost 4 bases, the J end lost 3 bases, and 12 bases lay between the germline ends. There are 14 residues in the CDR3. CDR1 and CDR2 (germline): MNHEY, SVGAGI. The CDR3 coding sequence is TGTGCCAGCAGTTGGAGCCTAGGGGACACTGAAGCTTTCTTT. Protein product: CASSWSLGDTEAFF.

The genes are TRBV18 and TRBJ2-2; the match to TRBD1 covers 8 bases. V lost 3 bases and J lost 5; bases outside the gene matches: 14. CDR1 is KGHSH and CDR2 is LQKENI in the germline V gene. The CDR3 extends over 18 amino acids. The DNA of the CDR3 is TGTGCCAGCTCACCTCCCGGGGACAGGATCAGTCCGACCGGGGAGCTGTTTTTT. This translates into CASSPPGDRISPTGELFF. The entire variable domain, with the rest obtained from reference TRBV18 and TRBJ2-2, is as follows: NAGVMQNPRHLVRRRGQEARLRCSPMKGHSHVYWYRQLPEEGLKFMVYLQKENIIDESGMPKERFSAEFPKEGPSILRIQQVVRGDSAAYFCASSPPGDRISPTGELFFGEGSRLTVL.

The chain couples TRBV7-9 to TRBJ1-1; 8 nucleotides match TRBD1. The CDR3 contains 16 residues. Germline CDR1 and CDR2: SEHNR and FQNEAQ (reference sequence). The V gene end was trimmed by 2 bases and the J gene end by 4 bases; junction bases not matched to a gene: 9. The CDR3 coding sequence is TGTGCCAGCAGCTTACGAGACAGGGGTCCTGGCACTGAAGCTTTCTTT. Encoded protein: CASSLRDRGPGTEAFF.

This chain links TRBV6-2 or TRBV6-3 with TRBJ1-1; a possible D gene is TRBD1 (6 bases). The CDR3 has 13 amino acids. V lost 3 bases and J 5 bases, leaving 10 bases between the germline ends. Germline V gene sequence: CDR1 MNHEY, CDR2 SVGEGT. CDR3 coding DNA: TGTGCCAGCAGTTATCAGGGGTATACTGAAGCTTTCTTT. Residues: CASSYQGYTEAFF.

In regard to this clonotype: One base away lies a much larger clone, so this may be a sequencing read error. This chain links TRBV7-8 with TRBJ2-7; possible D gene TRBD2, 5 bases. The CDR3 totals 16 residues. V lost 5 bases, J lost 5 bases, and 22 bases lay in between. The germline CDR1 and CDR2 sequences are SGHVS and FQNEAQ. The CDR3 bases are TGTGCCAGCAGCAAGCCGGGTCAGAGGGCTACTCACGAGCAGTACTTC. It yields the protein CASSKPGQRATHEQYF.

J is TRBJ2-1 and V is TRBV28, with D unclear. The germline V gene has CDR1 MDHEN and CDR2 SYDVKM. V was trimmed by 4 bases and J by 6 bases, leaving 19 bases between them. This CDR3 contains 16 residues. CDR3 protein: CASSSFGVLIRNEQFF. The CDR3 DNA follows: TGTGCCAGCAGTTCCTTTGGGGTACTCATCCGCAATGAGCAGTTCTTC. The entire variable domain, with the rest obtained from reference TRBV28 and TRBJ2-1, is as follows: DVKVTQSSRYLVKRTGEKVFLECVQDMDHENMFWYRQDPGLGLRLIYFSYDVKMKEKGDIPEGYSVSREKKERFSLILESASTNQTSMYLCASSSFGVLIRNEQFFGPGTRLTVL.

V and J are TRBV7-9 and TRBJ2-7; the D is unclear. The germline V and J ends were trimmed by 2 bases and 4 bases, with 6 bases remaining between them. The CDR3 runs to 12 residues. Germline loops: CDR1 SEHNR, CDR2 FQNEAQ (reference sequence). The CDR3: CASSLQEYEQYF. CDR3 DNA sequence: TGTGCCAGCAGCTTACAGGAGTACGAGCAGTACTTC.

The sample holds a few counts of this clonotype. This CDR3 is CASSMQGGNQPQHF. The CDR3 nucleotides read TGTGCCAGTAGTATGCAGGGGGGCAATCAGCCCCAGCATTTT. V is TRBV19 and J is TRBJ1-5; 7 nucleotides match TRBD1. Germline V gives CDR1 LNHDA, CDR2 SQIVND (reference sequence). The length of the CDR3 is 14 residues. J lost 2 bases, V lost 3 bases, and 1 base had no gene match.

This clonotype was counted ten times or more. CDR3: CASSSGDSSYEQYF. CDR3 DNA: TGTGCCAGCAGCTCCGGGGACAGCTCCTACGAGCAGTACTTC. This chain uses TRBV7-2 with TRBJ2-7; 7 nucleotides line up with TRBD1. The CDR3 length is 14 residues. Trimming removed 4 bases from V and 0 bases from J; junction bases left unmatched: 3. The germline V gene has CDR1 SGHTA and CDR2 FQGNSA.

Only a few counts were recorded for this clonotype. The chain employs TRBV7-2 and TRBJ1-1, with D hard to call. Trimming took 2 bases from V and 7 from J, leaving 11 bases between them. Germline V gene sequence: CDR1 SGHTA, CDR2 FQGNSA. The CDR3 contains 13 residues. DNA of the CDR3: TGTGCCAGCAGCTTAAGGAGCTTTCTTGAAGCTTTCTTT. It translates to CASSLRSFLEAFF.

There are a few counts of this clonotype. The chain links TRBV5-4 to TRBJ1-1, with D unresolved. Germline CDR1 SGHNT, CDR2 YYREEE (reference sequence). Deletions cut 4 bases from V and 4 bases from J, with 14 bases between. There are 14 residues in the CDR3. The CDR3: CASSLSGSGTEAFF. As DNA, the CDR3 is TGTGCCAGCAGCCTGTCGGGTAGTGGCACTGAAGCTTTCTTT.

This clonotype was observed a handful of times. The chain carries TRBV7-2 and TRBJ1-1, with D unclear. This CDR3 comprises 17 residues. Germline assignment: CDR1 SGHTA and CDR2 FQGNSA. Trimming left V 1 base short and J 4 bases short, with 19 bases between. The chain's CDR3 is CASSLGWVGMRATEAFF. DNA of the CDR3: TGTGCCAGCAGCTTAGGGTGGGTAGGGATGAGGGCCACTGAAGCTTTCTTT.

This clonotype was observed a few times. V is TRBV6-2 or TRBV6-3 and J is TRBJ2-1, with a tentative D call TRBD1 (6 bases). Trimming pared 2 bases from V and 8 bases from J, leaving 16 bases between. This CDR3 is 15 amino acids long. Germline CDR1 is MNHEY and CDR2 is SVGEGT. CDR3 sequence reads: CASSYLTGMRDEQFF. CDR3 in DNA: TGTGCCAGCAGTTACCTAACAGGGATGCGCGATGAGCAGTTCTTC.

In this sample, this clonotype turned up a few times. The rearrangement joins TRBV6-6 to TRBJ2-7; unclear D gene. The CDR3 is 12 amino acids. The ends were cut back, 2 bases at V and 6 bases at J, with 8 bases in the middle. Germline assignment: CDR1 MNHNY and CDR2 SVGAGI (reference sequence). CDR3 amino acids: CASSYGVVEQYF. CDR3 DNA: TGTGCCAGCAGTTACGGGGTGGTCGAGCAGTACTTC.

This clonotype has more than one count but fewer than ten. One end of the junction fails to match germline, which may point to a read error. The rearrangement links TRBV4-1 to TRBJ1-2, with D maybe TRBD1 (6 bases). The CDR3 covers 13 residues. Germline lookup yields CDR1 MGHRA and CDR2 YSYEKL. The CDR3 loop reads CASSYDRNYGHTF. CDR3 sequence (DNA): TGCGCCAGCAGTTACGACAGGAACTATGGCCACACCTTC.

There are a few counts of this clonotype. The J gene is TRBJ2-7, the V gene TRBV7-2; weak D call: TRBD2 (6 bases). In germline, CDR1 is SGHTA, CDR2 FQGNSA. The CDR3 has 14 amino acids. Trimming shortened V by 3 bases and J by 2 bases, and 11 bases separated the two germline ends. The CDR3 coding sequence is TGTGCCAGCAGCTTGAACGGGAGAGCCTACGAGCAGTACTTC. As protein: CASSLNGRAYEQYF.

This clonotype has more than one count but fewer than ten. The chain joins TRBV6-5 to TRBJ1-2; TRBD1 is a possible D gene (6 bases). CDR1 is MNHEY and CDR2 is SVGAGI in the germline V gene. V gave up 2 bases and J gave up 0 bases, with 10 bases separating them. The CDR3 runs to 15 residues. The CDR3: CASSYIQGSNYGYTF. The CDR3 nucleotides read TGTGCCAGCAGTTACATCCAGGGGTCTAACTATGGCTACACCTTC.

This clonotype was counted between two and nine times. The rearrangement uses TRBV5-1 and TRBJ1-1; D not resolved. With 1 base removed from V and 2 bases from J, the gap between germline ends came to 9 bases. The CDR3 loop spans 14 amino acids. Germline loops: CDR1 SGHRS, CDR2 YFSETQ. The DNA of the CDR3 is TGCGCCAGCAGCTTGACAGATTTTAACACTGAAGCTTTCTTT. Protein: CASSLTDFNTEAFF. Filled out from reference TRBV5-1 and TRBJ1-1, the complete variable domain reads KAGVTQTPRYLIKTRGQQVTLSCSPISGHRSVSWYQQTPGQGLQFLFEYFSETQRNKGNFPGRFSGRQFSNSRSEMNVSTLELGDSALYLCASSLTDFNTEAFFGQGTRLTVV.

This clonotype was counted a few times. The chain carries TRBV7-9 and TRBJ1-2, with TRBD1 as a possible D gene (5 bases). The V gene's germline CDR1 is SEHNR and CDR2 FQNEAQ (reference sequence). V was clipped by 3 bases and J by 4 bases, with 12 bases between them. This CDR3 spans 14 amino acids. The CDR3 DNA sequence: TGTGCCAGCAGCTTGGGACTCGCCCGCTATGGCTACACCTTC. Its protein product is CASSLGLARYGYTF.

This clonotype has a handful of counts. The chain has TRBV7-9 and TRBJ2-1; 10 bases match TRBD1. From germline, CDR1 is SEHNR and CDR2 FQNEAQ (reference sequence). V was pared by 3 bases and J by 6 bases, with 8 bases of the junction left unmatched. The CDR3 covers 16 residues. CDR3 nucleotide sequence: TGTGCCAGCAGCTTGGGGACAGGGGAACCCCTCAATGAGCAGTTCTTC. Translation: CASSLGTGEPLNEQFF.

The table lists this clonotype with a few counts. The chain uses TRBV7-6 and TRBJ2-7, with D unclear. The V end lost 11 bases, the J end lost 3 bases, and 14 bases lay between the germline ends. Germline values: CDR1 SGHVS, CDR2 FNYEAQ. This CDR3 is built from 12 residues. CDR3 DNA sequence: TGTGCCTCCTCTAGGACCCACTACGAGCAGTACTTC. Its translation is CASSRTHYEQYF.

The chain links TRBV12-3 or TRBV12-4 to TRBJ1-1; D perhaps matches TRBD1 (5 bases). The germline V and J ends were trimmed by 2 bases and 5 bases, with 9 bases remaining between them. The CDR3 totals 13 residues. This CDR3 is CASSLWGGTEAFF. The DNA for the CDR3 is TGTGCCAGCAGTTTATGGGGGGGAACTGAAGCTTTCTTT.

This clonotype was detected ten times or more. The chain links TRBV12-3 or TRBV12-4 to TRBJ1-1, with D unresolved. This CDR3 region has 12 residues. The V end was cut by 6 bases, the J end by 2 bases, with 7 bases between. The CDR3 loop reads CASRGFNTEAFF. The DNA for the CDR3 is TGTGCCAGCAGGGGATTTAACACTGAAGCTTTCTTT.

V gene TRBV15 combines with J gene TRBJ2-7; possible D gene TRBD2, 6 bases. The CDR3 sequence is 14 residues long. Germline CDR1 LNHNV, CDR2 YYDKDF (reference sequence). The V gene lost 6 bases and the J gene lost 2 bases, with 14 bases spanning the gap. The CDR3 sequence: CATRESGVPYEQYF. Written as DNA, the CDR3 is TGTGCCACCAGAGAATCGGGGGTTCCCTACGAGCAGTACTTC.

The V call is TRBV7-6, the J call TRBJ2-5, with 10 bases fitting TRBD1. Trimming cost V 3 bases and J 1 base; bases outside gene matches: 8. The CDR3 contains 17 residues. Germline loops: CDR1 SGHVS, CDR2 FNYEAQ. CDR3 nucleotide sequence: TGTGCCAGCAGCTTCGGACAGGGGGGAATATCCCAAGAGACCCAGTACTTC. Amino acid sequence: CASSFGQGGISQETQYF.